This T cell receptor (beta chain) was found in a study of blood T cell repertoires in COVID-19 (dated by TCRdb to 2019 to 2021). About the full investigation: Samples covering the acute and convalescent phases of COVID-19 were provided by collaborators in the United States, Italy and Spain. Sample metadata almost always included a de-identified subject ID, COVID-19 status, age in years and sex. HLA class I and class II types, where available, came from metadata supplied by the sample provider rather than from assay-based typing. The prospective study material was composed of cDNA or gDNA derived from T cells, B-cell-depleted T cells, or PBMCs. Samples were obtained from the ongoing ImmuneRACE study (first 160 participants) and from some 1,300 subjects provided by 6 global collaborators. Deeply sampled blood TCRbeta repertoires from subjects exposed to, actively infected with, or recovered from COVID-19 were included in the dataset. The repertoires were made available in a free public database intended to serve as a resource for research on the immune response to SARS-CoV-2.

The immunoSEQ Assay, a bias-controlled multiplex PCR, was used to amplify TCRbeta CDR3 regions from genomic DNA. In the paper's pipeline: The number of nucleated cells in each sample was estimated by amplification of reference gene primers within the assay. To quantify the absolute abundance of each unique TCRbeta CDR3 rearrangement, sequence reads were collapsed and filtered. Productive Simpson clonality was computed per sample as the square root of Simpson's diversity index over productive rearrangements. The clones in this table, taken by TCRdb from immuneACCESS, are in-frame only. Not every clone is retained; where verified, under half of the shortfall comes from an unresolved V gene, and the cause of the rest is unknown. From that table come the V and J calls and clone size; the DNA was used to work out D and trimming. This sample is represented by over 85,000 clones; approximately 86% of them were singletons. The ten largest clones represent about 19% of the sample.

The CDR3, cysteine through phenylalanine, is 15 amino acids long. The CDR3 DNA has 45 bases and is translated from base 1. In the germline V gene, CDR1 corresponds to LGHNT and CDR2 to FRNRAP. At the junction V is shortened by 5 bases and J by 8 bases, with 18 bases in between. The research as a whole found: The quantity of clinical and demographic metadata differed by source and by participant and was supplied without curation.

Comment on this clone: The antigen it binds to is not known. The input lacks base qualities; no much larger clone sits a single base away.

Each collaborating institution followed its own protocols to collect whole blood in K2EDTA tubes. For TCRbeta analysis, collaborators shipped samples as frozen whole blood, isolated PBMCs, or DNA extracted from either of those sample types. The receptor comes from a woman aged 80 or over with acute or convalescent COVID-19. Sequencing used peripheral blood. This sequence uses TRBV12-5 and TRBJ1-4; the D gene is perhaps TRBD1, on 5 matching bases. The nucleotide sequence is TGTGCTAGTGGTGCCCTGGGGGAGGGGAGGGAAAAACTGTTTTTT. Translation gives CASGALGEGREKLFF. When the CDR3 is completed using the reference TRBV12-5 and TRBJ1-4 genes on either side, the full variable domain is DARVTQTPRHKVTEMGQEVTMRCQPILGHNTVFWYRQTMMQGLELLAYFRNRAPLDDSGMPKDRFSAEMPDATLATLKIQPSEPRDSAVYFCASGALGEGREKLFFGSGTQLSVL.